A single T cell receptor (beta chain) is shown here with its context. The primer mix had 60 Vbeta and 13 Jbeta primers. Here immunoSEQ multiplex PCR was the method, and the copy in TCRdb shows in-frame clones only, minus some. The table has under 70,000 clones, roughly 71% seen once. These data are taken from a study of cytomegalovirus exposure and HLA in healthy donors. Germline loops: CDR1 SGHRS, CDR2 YFSETQ. There are 17 residues in the CDR3. The V gene end was trimmed by 3 bases and the J gene end by 0 bases; junction bases not matched to a gene: 8. The sample consisted of PBMCs. The gene calls are TRBV5-1 and TRBJ1-3; 8 bases fit TRBD1. This receptor was taken from a man aged 35 to 55 in good health and CMV-seropositive. DNA for the CDR3: TGCGCCAGCAGCTATTTCTCCGGGACAGGCTCTGGAAACACCATATATTTT. It translates to CASSYFSGTGSGNTIYF.